This T cell receptor beta chain was sequenced for a study of identical twins. Whole-study findings and limits: With beta out-of-frame sequences, excess sharing by twins was weaker. There were fewer insertions in abundant cord blood beta clonotypes, but memory repertoires showed no such pattern.

This clonotype showed up many times. Its antigen is still unknown. From the 5' RACE reads, TCRdb called clonotypes with MiXCR, one entry per CDR3 protein. The profile covers 600,000 to 800,000 distinct CDR3 sequences, with 21% appearing a single time and approximately 4.3% taken by the ten largest. Germline CDR1 is MGHDK and CDR2 is SYGVNS. The length of the CDR3 is 14 residues. The trim removed 5 bases at V and 4 bases at J, leaving 5 bases unmatched. The same sample was also used in a study of T cells expressing NK-cell markers.

This clonotype was sampled from a woman aged 18-29 years in good health. Source material: PBMCs. V gene TRBV25-1 combines with J gene TRBJ2-1, with 7 bases aligning to TRBD2. The DNA for the CDR3 is TGTGCCAGCAGTCAGCCGGGAGGTTACAATGAGCAGTTCTTC. Residues: CASSQPGGYNEQFF.